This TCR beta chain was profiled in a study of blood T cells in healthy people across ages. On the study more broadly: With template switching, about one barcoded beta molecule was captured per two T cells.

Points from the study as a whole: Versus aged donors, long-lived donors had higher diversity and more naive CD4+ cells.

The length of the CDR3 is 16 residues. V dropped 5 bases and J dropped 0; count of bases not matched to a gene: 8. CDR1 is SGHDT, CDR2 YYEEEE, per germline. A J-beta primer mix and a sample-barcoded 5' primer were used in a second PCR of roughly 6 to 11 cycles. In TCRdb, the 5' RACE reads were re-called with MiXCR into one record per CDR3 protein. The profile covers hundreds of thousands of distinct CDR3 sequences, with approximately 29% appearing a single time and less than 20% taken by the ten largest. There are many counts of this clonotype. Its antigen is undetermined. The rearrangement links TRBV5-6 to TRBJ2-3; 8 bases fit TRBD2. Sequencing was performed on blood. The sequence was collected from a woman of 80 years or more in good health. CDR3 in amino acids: CASRVGLAGSTDTQYF. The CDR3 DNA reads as TGTGCCAGCAGAGTCGGGCTAGCGGGCAGCACAGATACGCAGTATTTT.